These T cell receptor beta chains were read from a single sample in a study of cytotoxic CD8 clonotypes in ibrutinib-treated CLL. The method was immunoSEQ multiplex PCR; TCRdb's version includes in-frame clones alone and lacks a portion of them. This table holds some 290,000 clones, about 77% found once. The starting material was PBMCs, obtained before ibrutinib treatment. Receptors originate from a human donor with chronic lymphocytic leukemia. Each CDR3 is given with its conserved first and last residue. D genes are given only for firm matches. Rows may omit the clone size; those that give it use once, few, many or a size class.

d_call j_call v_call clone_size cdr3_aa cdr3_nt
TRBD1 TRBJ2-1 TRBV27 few CASSFSGQGAPEQFF TGTGCCAGCAGTTTTTCCGGACAGGGGGCTCCTGAGCAGTTCTTC
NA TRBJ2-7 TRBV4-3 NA CASSQDSIAGYYEQYF TGCGCCAGCAGCCAAGATTCCATTGCGGGATACTACGAGCAGTACTTC
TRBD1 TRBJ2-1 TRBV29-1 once CSVLGQGVNEQFF TGCAGCGTTCTAGGACAGGGAGTCAATGAGCAGTTCTTC
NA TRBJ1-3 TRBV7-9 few CASSLGTASGNTIYF TGTGCCAGCAGCTTAGGGACAGCCTCTGGAAACACCATATATTTT
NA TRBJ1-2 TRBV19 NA CASSNLRAGQDYGYTF TGTGCCAGTAGTAACCTTAGAGCAGGGCAGGACTATGGCTACACCTTC
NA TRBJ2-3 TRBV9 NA CASSLPPGWIGTDTQYF TGTGCCAGCAGCCTCCCTCCAGGTTGGATCGGCACAGATACGCAGTATTTT
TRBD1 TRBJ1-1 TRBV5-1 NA CASSAWGQGLGEAFF TGCGCCAGCAGCGCCTGGGGACAGGGGTTAGGGGAAGCTTTCTTT
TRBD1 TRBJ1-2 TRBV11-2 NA CASSLAGQGLYGYTF TGTGCCAGCAGCTTAGCCGGACAGGGTCTTTATGGCTACACCTTC
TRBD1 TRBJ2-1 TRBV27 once CASSLSRRAVTGQGENEQFF TGTGCCAGCAGTTTATCTCGTCGAGCCGTTACGGGACAGGGGGAGAATGAGCAGTTCTTC
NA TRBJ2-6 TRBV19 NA CASSNQAGFSGANVLTF TGTGCCAGTAGTAACCAGGCGGGTTTCTCTGGGGCCAACGTCCTGACTTTC
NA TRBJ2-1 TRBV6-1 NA CASSDQRVEYNEQFF TGTGCCAGCAGTGATCAGCGGGTAGAGTACAATGAGCAGTTCTTC
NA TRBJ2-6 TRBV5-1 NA CASSKEGQRGANVLTF TGCGCCAGCAGCAAAGAGGGGCAGCGGGGGGCCAACGTCCTGACTTTC
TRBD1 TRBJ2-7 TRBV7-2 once CASSPGTGDYEQYF TGTGCCAGCAGCCCCGGGACAGGGGACTACGAGCAGTACTTC
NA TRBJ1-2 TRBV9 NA CASSRDNYGYTF TGTGCCAGCAGCCGGGACAACTATGGCTACACCTTC
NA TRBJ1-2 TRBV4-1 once CASSQGTPNYGYTF TGCGCCAGCAGCCAGGGGACACCAAACTATGGCTACACCTTC
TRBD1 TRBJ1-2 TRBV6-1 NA CASSDRGLYGYTF TGTGCCAGCAGTGACAGGGGGCTATATGGCTACACCTTC
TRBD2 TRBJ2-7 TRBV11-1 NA CASSSSGLGIPYEQYF TGTGCCAGCAGCTCTTCCGGACTAGGAATTCCCTACGAGCAGTACTTC
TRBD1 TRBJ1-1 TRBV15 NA CATSRDLQGATTEAFF TGTGCCACCAGCAGAGATTTGCAGGGGGCGACGACTGAAGCTTTCTTT
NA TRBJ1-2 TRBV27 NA CASSSSREGYTF TGTGCCAGCAGTTCGTCCAGGGAAGGCTACACCTTC
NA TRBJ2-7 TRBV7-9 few CASSPQEARYEQYF TGTGCCAGCAGCCCCCAGGAGGCCCGTTACGAGCAGTACTTC
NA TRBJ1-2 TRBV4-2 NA CASSQAGAYGYTF TGTGCCAGCAGCCAAGCCGGGGCCTATGGCTACACCTTC
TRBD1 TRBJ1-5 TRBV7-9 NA CASSNHGQGQDQPQHF TGTGCCAGCAGCAATCATGGACAGGGACAAGATCAGCCCCAGCATTTT
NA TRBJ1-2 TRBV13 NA CASSSQYRESYGYTF TGTGCCAGCAGCTCCCAATACAGGGAATCGTATGGCTACACCTTC
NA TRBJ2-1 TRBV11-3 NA CASSLDGADNEQFF TGTGCCAGCAGCTTAGACGGAGCGGACAATGAGCAGTTCTTC
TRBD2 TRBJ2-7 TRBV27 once CASSFVAGGPRSEDYEQYF TGTGCCAGCAGTTTCGTCGCGGGAGGGCCACGAAGCGAGGATTACGAGCAGTACTTC
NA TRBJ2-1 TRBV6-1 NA CASSATSNYNEQFF TGTGCCAGCAGTGCGACTAGTAACTACAATGAGCAGTTCTTC
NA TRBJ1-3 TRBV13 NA CASSLPVGTIYF TGTGCCAGCAGCTTACCGGTAGGCACCATATATTTT
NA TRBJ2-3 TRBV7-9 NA CASSLGVAVSTDTQYF TGTGCCAGCAGCTTAGGAGTAGCGGTTAGCACAGATACGCAGTATTTT
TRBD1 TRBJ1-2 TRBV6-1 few CASSRQGYGYTF TGTGCCAGCAGTCGACAGGGCTATGGCTACACCTTC
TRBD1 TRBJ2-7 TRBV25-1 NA CASSVPGQTYEQYF TGTGCCAGCAGTGTGCCGGGACAGACCTACGAGCAGTACTTC
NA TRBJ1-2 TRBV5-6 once CASSSTNYGYTF TGTGCCAGCAGCTCGACTAACTATGGCTACACCTTC
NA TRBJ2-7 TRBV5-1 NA CASSSKSRDIYDYEQYF TGCGCCAGCAGCTCCAAGTCCCGGGACATTTATGACTACGAGCAGTACTTC
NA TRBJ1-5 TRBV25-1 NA CASSEYTSNQPQHF TGTGCCAGCAGTGAATATACAAGCAATCAGCCCCAGCATTTT
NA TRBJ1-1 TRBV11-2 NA CASSPQGLYTEAFF TGTGCCAGCAGCCCACAGGGACTTTACACTGAAGCTTTCTTT
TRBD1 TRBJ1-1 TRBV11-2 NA CASLGTENTEAFF TGTGCCAGCCTCGGGACAGAGAACACTGAAGCTTTCTTT
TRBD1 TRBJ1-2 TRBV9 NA CASSPDRGLGYTF TGTGCCAGCAGCCCCGACAGGGGGCTTGGCTACACCTTC
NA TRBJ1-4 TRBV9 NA CASSLGQSNEKLFF TGTGCCAGCAGCCTCGGACAATCTAATGAAAAACTGTTTTTT
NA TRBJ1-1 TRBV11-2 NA CASSNLETTSAFF TGTGCCAGCAGCAATCTAGAGACCACCTCGGCTTTCTTT
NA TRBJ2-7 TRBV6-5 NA CASNGYVSYEQYF TGTGCCAGCAATGGCTACGTCTCCTACGAGCAGTACTTC
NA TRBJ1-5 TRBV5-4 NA CASSLGTGSNQPQHF TGTGCCAGCAGCTTGGGCACGGGTAGCAATCAGCCCCAGCATTTT
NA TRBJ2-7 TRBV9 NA CASSPDPSSYEQYF TGTGCCAGCAGCCCCGACCCCAGTTCCTACGAGCAGTACTTC
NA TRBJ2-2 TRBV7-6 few CASSLVDPNTGELFF TGTGCCAGCAGCTTGGTCGACCCTAACACCGGGGAGCTGTTTTTT
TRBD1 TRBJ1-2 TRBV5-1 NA CASSLEGTASYGYTF TGCGCCAGCAGCTTGGAAGGGACAGCAAGCTATGGCTACACCTTC
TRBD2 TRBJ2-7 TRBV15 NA CATSRDVGLAGFPSSYEQYF TGTGCCACCAGCAGAGATGTAGGACTAGCGGGGTTCCCAAGCTCCTACGAGCAGTACTTC
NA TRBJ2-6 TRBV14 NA CASSLTNSGANVLTF TGTGCCAGCAGCCTGACTAACTCTGGGGCCAACGTCCTGACTTTC
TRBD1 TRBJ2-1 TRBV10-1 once CASSVSQGAAEQFF TGCGCCAGCAGTGTCTCTCAGGGGGCGGCTGAGCAGTTCTTC
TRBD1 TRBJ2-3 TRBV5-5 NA CASSPYGQGVDTQYF TGTGCCAGCAGCCCGTATGGACAGGGGGTAGATACGCAGTATTTT
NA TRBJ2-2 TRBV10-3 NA CAIMGTLNTGELFF TGTGCCATCATGGGGACTTTGAACACCGGGGAGCTGTTTTTT
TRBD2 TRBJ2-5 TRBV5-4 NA CASSFRSGLSETQYF TGTGCCAGCAGCTTCCGCTCGGGACTATCGGAGACCCAGTACTTC
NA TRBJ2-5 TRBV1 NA CTSSQDRRQLVLSYQETQYF TGCACCAGCAGCCAAGATCGACGGCAGTTAGTGCTATCGTACCAAGAGACCCAGTACTTC
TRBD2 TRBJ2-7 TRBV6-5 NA CASSYSTSGRFDEQYF TGTGCCAGCAGTTACTCGACTAGCGGGAGGTTCGACGAGCAGTACTTC
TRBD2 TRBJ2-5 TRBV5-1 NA CASSLGLAGETQYF TGCGCCAGCAGCTTGGGACTAGCGGGAGAGACCCAGTACTTC
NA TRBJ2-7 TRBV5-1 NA CASSQTESYEQYF TGCGCCAGCAGCCAGACAGAATCCTACGAGCAGTACTTC
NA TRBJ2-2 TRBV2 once CASRGDAPELFF TGTGCCAGCAGAGGGGACGCGCCTGAGCTGTTTTTT
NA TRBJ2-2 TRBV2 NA CASRAGATGELFF TGTGCCAGCAGGGCAGGGGCCACCGGGGAGCTGTTTTTT